Presented here are 21 T cell receptor beta chains from one specimen sequenced in a study of beta chain features in type 1 diabetes. All of the isolated RNA was reverse transcribed, so expressed TCRB transcripts were sequenced. Only in-frame clones appear in the TCRdb table, and some are missing; sequencing was by immunoSEQ multiplex PCR. The profile covers approximately 120,000 clones, with approximately 37% appearing a single time and roughly 0.07% taken by the ten largest. Specimen: stem cell memory CD4+ T cells from blood. All receptors come from a young woman in good health.

The chain joins TRBV10-3 to TRBJ2-1, with D maybe TRBD2 (6 bases). The CDR3 extends over 15 amino acids. V lost 0 bases and J lost 9, with 15 bases in between. CDR1 is ENHRY and CDR2 is SYGVKD in the germline V gene. In DNA, the CDR3 is TGTGCCATCAGTGAGTCAGCGGGCGCCAGACCTGAGCAGTTCTTC. Protein sequence: CAISESAGARPEQFF.

This clone was detected a few times. The chain joins TRBV14 to TRBJ2-2, with D tentatively TRBD2 (6 bases). V lost 8 bases and J lost 3, with 19 bases in between. Germline V gene sequence: CDR1 SGHDN, CDR2 FVKESK. The CDR3 consists of 16 residues. CDR3 nucleotide sequence: TGTGCCAGCCAGAAAGCCGGGAGCCTATACACCGGGGAGCTGTTTTTT. Encoded protein: CASQKAGSLYTGELFF. Using reference TRBV14 and TRBJ2-2 for the parts outside the CDR3, the full variable domain is EAGVTQFPSHSVIEKGQTVTLRCDPISGHDNLYWYRRVMGKEIKFLLHFVKESKQDESGMPNNRFLAERTGGTYSTLKVQPAELEDSGVYFCASQKAGSLYTGELFFGEGSRLTVL.

V usage is TRBV5-1 and J usage is TRBJ1-1, with D unclear. Trimming pared 0 bases from V and 1 base from J, leaving 7 bases between. Germline-derived CDR1 and CDR2 are SGHRS and YFSETQ. This CDR3 is built from 14 residues. In DNA, the CDR3 is TGCGCCAGCAGCTTGGCACACCAGAACACTGAAGCTTTCTTT. It yields the protein CASSLAHQNTEAFF.

The rearrangement joins TRBV7-2 to TRBJ2-1, with D perhaps TRBD2 (6 bases). Trimming removed 1 base from V and 2 bases from J, with 9 bases in between. The CDR3 extends over 15 amino acids. Germline-derived CDR1 and CDR2 are SGHTA and FQGNSA. The CDR3 loop is CASSLGLATYNEQFF. DNA for the CDR3: TGTGCCAGCAGCTTAGGTCTAGCGACCTACAATGAGCAGTTCTTC.

The chain employs TRBV4-3 and TRBJ2-3, with 8 bases lining up with TRBD2. V was clipped by 0 bases and J by 4 bases; unmatched bases: 18. Germline CDR1 is LGHNA and CDR2 is YSLEER. The CDR3 is 20 amino acids. The CDR3, as DNA: TGCGCCAGCAGCCAAGATTTAAGCGGGAGAATAGTGAGTTGGGCAGATACGCAGTATTTT. It is translated as CASSQDLSGRIVSWADTQYF.

This clone was seen a handful of times. CDR3 protein: CASSVGTSGRRSDEQFF. CDR3 coding DNA: TGTGCCAGCAGCGTCGGGACTAGCGGGAGAAGATCGGATGAGCAGTTCTTC. The genes are TRBV9 and TRBJ2-1; 14 bases fit TRBD2. The germline gives CDR1 SGDLS, CDR2 YYNGEE. This CDR3 region has 17 residues. With V trimmed by 2 bases and J by 8 bases, 9 bases remained unmatched.

V is TRBV7-3 and J is TRBJ2-1, with TRBD2 matching 7 bases. Germline V CDR1 and CDR2: SGHTA, FQGTGA. V dropped 2 bases and J dropped 9; count of bases not matched to a gene: 7. This CDR3 has 14 amino acids. The CDR3 DNA is TGTGCCAGCAGCTTAGGGGGAGGGCCTGGTGAGCAGTTCTTC. The encoded protein is CASSLGGGPGEQFF.

This chain connects TRBV7-8 to TRBJ2-2, with D possibly matching TRBD1 (5 bases). V was pared by 6 bases and J by 0 bases, with 11 bases between. Germline CDR1 and CDR2: SGHVS and FQNEAQ. The CDR3 runs to 15 residues. The CDR3 loop reads CASSVGAANTGELFF. The CDR3 nucleotides read TGTGCCAGCAGTGTAGGGGCAGCGAACACCGGGGAGCTGTTTTTT.

V is TRBV28 and J is TRBJ2-6; maybe TRBD1 (5 bases). This CDR3 contains 15 residues. V lost 4 bases and J lost 2, with 9 bases in between. CDR1 MDHEN and CDR2 SYDVKM come from the germline V gene. In DNA, the CDR3 is TGTGCCAGCAGTTCAGGGTTCCCTGGGGCCAACGTCCTGACTTTC. Its protein is CASSSGFPGANVLTF.

V and J are TRBV29-1 and TRBJ1-1; D not resolved. V lost 7 bases, J lost 1 base, and 7 bases lay in between. The CDR3 is made up of 11 amino acids. Germline CDR1 reads SQVTM; CDR2 reads ANQGSEA. Here the CDR3 DNA reads TGCAGCGCCCCCTCGAACACTGAAGCTTTCTTT. The encoded protein is CSAPSNTEAFF. The complete variable domain, with remaining parts taken from reference TRBV29-1 and TRBJ1-1, reads SAVISQKPSRDICQRGTSLTIQCQVDSQVTMMFWYRQQPGQSLTLIATANQGSEATYESGFVIDKFPISRPNLTFSTLTVSNMSPEDSSIYLCSAPSNTEAFFGQGTRLTVV.

V and J are TRBV5-1 and TRBJ1-6, with D tentatively TRBD1 (5 bases). CDR3 size: 14 residues. CDR1 and CDR2 from the germline V gene are SGHRS and YFSETQ. Trimming left V 0 bases short and J 7 bases short, with 8 bases between. The CDR3 loop reads CASSLGQPNSPLHF. CDR3 bases: TGCGCCAGCAGCTTGGGACAGCCCAATTCACCCCTCCACTTT.

V usage is TRBV11-1 and J usage is TRBJ2-5; TRBD2 aligns across 12 bases. Per the germline V gene, CDR1 is SGHAT and CDR2 is FQDESV (reference sequence). Germline trimming cut 5 bases from V and 4 bases from J; bases unmatched to any gene: 8. CDR3 length: 16 residues. As DNA, the CDR3 is TGTGCCAGCAGCCATCGACGGGGACTAGCGGGAGAGACCCAGTACTTC. Translating gives CASSHRRGLAGETQYF.

In its sample, this clone was seen a few times. This sequence joins TRBV29-1 and TRBJ1-1; D gene unclear. The CDR3 length is 12 residues. Deletions cut 7 bases from V and 1 base from J, with 10 bases between. Germline CDR1 SQVTM, CDR2 ANQGSEA. This chain's CDR3 is CSGAYGNTEAFF. CDR3 nucleotide sequence: TGCAGCGGCGCATACGGGAACACTGAAGCTTTCTTT.

The chain links TRBV18 to TRBJ1-5; 7 positions match TRBD1. The CDR3 spans 15 residues. CDR1 is KGHSH and CDR2 is LQKENI in the germline V gene. V dropped 3 bases and J dropped 8; count of bases not matched to a gene: 10. The CDR3 sequence is CASSPRDRVVKPQHF. The CDR3 nucleotides read TGTGCCAGCTCACCGAGAGACAGGGTGGTTAAGCCCCAGCATTTT. Filled out from reference TRBV18 and TRBJ1-5, the complete variable domain reads NAGVMQNPRHLVRRRGQEARLRCSPMKGHSHVYWYRQLPEEGLKFMVYLQKENIIDESGMPKERFSAEFPKEGPSILRIQQVVRGDSAAYFCASSPRDRVVKPQHFGDGTRLSIL.

J is TRBJ1-5 and V is TRBV7-9; TRBD1 matches 7 bases. There are 12 residues in the CDR3. Germline CDR1 and CDR2: SEHNR and FQNEAQ (reference sequence). Trimming removed 7 bases from V and 6 bases from J; junction bases left unmatched: 3. CDR3 loop: CASTQGLQPQHF. For the CDR3, the DNA is TGTGCCAGCACACAGGGGCTTCAGCCCCAGCATTTT.

The chain has TRBV28 and TRBJ2-2; D is unresolved. The CDR3 extends over 12 amino acids. V lost 1 base, J lost 8 bases, and 5 bases lay in between. CDR1 MDHEN and CDR2 SYDVKM come from the germline V gene. The CDR3 here is CASSLSGGELFF. The DNA for the CDR3 is TGTGCCAGCAGTTTATCAGGAGGGGAGCTGTTTTTT.

This clone appeared a few times. The chain joins TRBV4-3 to TRBJ1-2; 7 bases align to TRBD1. Germline CDR1 LGHNA, CDR2 YSLEER. CDR3 length: 14 amino acids. V lost 4 bases and J lost 5; bases outside the gene matches: 7. The CDR3 DNA is TGCGCCAGCAGCCCCTCGAGGGGGCGGTATGGCTACACCTTC. Protein sequence: CASSPSRGRYGYTF.

The V gene is TRBV6-5, the J gene TRBJ2-7; TRBD1 agrees at 8 bases. Germline V CDR1 and CDR2: MNHEY, SVGAGI. The trim removed 2 bases at V and 6 bases at J, leaving 6 bases unmatched. This CDR3 contains 14 residues. CDR3 coding DNA: TGTGCCAGCAGTTACGGGCAGGGGGCCAGCGAGCAGTACTTC. Its protein product is CASSYGQGASEQYF.

J is TRBJ2-7 and V is TRBV5-1, with 7 positions matching TRBD1. V gave up 4 bases and J gave up 2 bases; unmatched junction bases: 3. Germline V gives CDR1 SGHRS, CDR2 YFSETQ. CDR3 length equals 13 residues. The chain's CDR3 is CASSLQGTYEQYF. CDR3 DNA sequence: TGCGCCAGCAGCCTACAGGGGACCTACGAGCAGTACTTC.

This clone was observed a few times. V and J are TRBV28 and TRBJ2-7; D uncertain. There are 11 residues in the CDR3. V lost 5 bases and J lost 3, with 5 bases in between. The germline gives CDR1 MDHEN, CDR2 SYDVKM. CDR3 nucleotides: TGTGCCAGCAGTCCCCACTACGAGCAGTACTTC. Translation: CASSPHYEQYF.

The chain has TRBV5-4 and TRBJ2-7, with D possibly matching TRBD2 (5 bases). CDR1 and CDR2 from the germline V gene are SGHNT and YYREEE (reference sequence). Trimming took 2 bases from V and 2 from J, leaving 11 bases between them. The CDR3 covers 14 residues. The CDR3 coding sequence is TGTGCCAGCAGCTTTGGTGGGAGAACCTACGAGCAGTACTTC. It yields the protein CASSFGGRTYEQYF.